These T cell receptor beta chains were read from a single sample in a study of tumor-infiltrating lymphocytes in localized non-small cell lung cancer. Clones were sequenced by immunoSEQ multiplex PCR, and TCRdb holds only the in-frame ones, with some missing. The sample contains 5,500 to 6,500 clones, less than 85% of which appear only once. Sequencing was done on a sample of lung tumor tissue. All receptors come from a human donor with non-small cell lung cancer. Each CDR3 is given without its conserved first and last residue. A D gene is named only where the DNA matches it firmly.

V gene	D gene	CDR3 length	CDR3 protein
TRBV2	NA	9	ASSVDSAQH
TRBV30	TRBD2	11	ATRLAGGNEQF
TRBV7-2	TRBD2	12	ASSFNGGADEQF
TRBV2	NA	13	ASSTGTLNTGELF
TRBV4-1	NA	13	ASSQRGEVGEKLF
TRBV7-6	NA	12	ASSRTVGNQPQH
TRBV27	NA	12	ASSLQGRGYGYT
TRBV11-2	NA	13	ASSLGTGSNQPQH
TRBV10-2	NA	13	ASSEGDKSQETQY
TRBV20-1	TRBD1	9	KRQGYTEAF
TRBV19	NA	13	ASSILGLAKNIQY
TRBV7-2	NA	16	ASSLDPGRALSKYGYT
TRBV19	NA	10	ASSILGGELF
TRBV11-3	NA	10	ASSSGQGEQY
TRBV19	NA	12	ASSLATVNTEAF
TRBV16	NA	11	ASSHGSDQPQH
TRBV5-1	NA	13	ASSTGRTNTGELF
TRBV30	NA	10	AWGRRNQPQH
TRBV28	NA	9	ASSLKYEQY
TRBV5-4	TRBD1	13	ASSVTGGRHNEQF
TRBV30	TRBD2	12	AWRKAGSEGTQY
TRBV5-8	NA	9	ASSFFGELF
TRBV11-2	TRBD1	14	ASSLEPGQGKEKLF
TRBV5-1	NA	12	ASSLDSRDYGYT
TRBV7-9	TRBD1	13	ASSSGTGRTYGYT
TRBV28	NA	14	ASSSPGPLKNTEAF
TRBV7-7	TRBD1	12	ASSVGTGGSEQF
TRBV7-9	TRBD2	13	ASSKTGGLTDTQY
TRBV10-2	TRBD2	15	ASSESLAGTSTDTQY
TRBV7-9	TRBD2	12	ASSQLAGDRTQY
TRBV19	NA	13	ASRGGTGAYNEQF
TRBV15	NA	12	ATSSSRITGELF
TRBV2	NA	9	ASSVGDGYT
TRBV9	TRBD1	14	ASSVGPGQSSYEQY
TRBV28	NA	14	ASSLAGDASNQPQH
TRBV18	NA	15	ASSPRGGRINTGELF
TRBV6-6	NA	12	ASSMGRPSYEQY
TRBV2	TRBD1	11	ATRGQQQETQY
TRBV28	NA	10	ASSFRNYGYT
TRBV9	NA	13	ASSAGGRSSYEQY
TRBV29-1	NA	11	SVEPAGTKKQY
TRBV20-1	TRBD1	9	SAWTGNEQY
TRBV2	TRBD1	14	ASSEAIGQGNTEAF
TRBV6-5	NA	11	ASSYGADYGYT
TRBV5-1	NA	12	ASSLETGYQPQH
TRBV30	TRBD1	11	AWQEGTAYEQY
TRBV30	NA	11	AWQSGGYEKLF
TRBV6-5	TRBD1	12	ASSTTGAAEKLF
TRBV2	NA	10	ASRLGVGEQF
TRBV27	TRBD1	12	ASGDRARTDTQY
TRBV6-5	NA	14	ASSSGWEGLDQPQH
TRBV5-6	NA	14	ASSLRSAYSTDTQY
TRBV6-5	NA	13	ASSSLPATYNEQF
TRBV25-1	NA	11	ASSGGGREKLF
TRBV6-6	NA	12	ASRRAPNTGELF
TRBV10-3	TRBD1	12	AIGRGLGLTEAF
TRBV7-8	NA	9	ASSLVETQY